This is a list of T cell receptor beta chains from one sample in a study of blood T cell repertoires in COVID-19. Clones were read by immunoSEQ multiplex PCR, and TCRdb kept only the in-frame ones, dropping some. In the table there are about 200,000 clones, around 90% of which are singletons. Sequencing was performed on peripheral blood. All receptors come from a man aged 55 to 69 with acute or convalescent COVID-19. The CDR3 runs from the conserved cysteine through the conserved F or W. The D gene is left open where the match is weak. Rows give clone size only sometimes, using once, few, many, or a class for an expanded clone.

15,.,TRBV5-5,TRBJ1-1,.,CASSPPLGGVTEAFF,TGTGCCAGCAGCCCTCCCCTGGGGGGGGTAACTGAAGCTTTCTTT
15,once,TRBV3-1/TRBV3-2,TRBJ1-6,TRBD1,CASSFRAGGNSPLHF,TGTGCCAGCAGCTTCCGGGCAGGGGGAAATTCACCCCTCCACTTT
13,once,TRBV5-6,TRBJ2-7,TRBD1,CASSLGQGFEQYF,TGTGCCAGCAGCTTGGGACAGGGCTTCGAGCAGTACTTC
21,.,TRBV18,TRBJ2-2,TRBD1,CASSPLLQGQGVFFTTGELFF,TGTGCCAGCTCACCCCTTCTCCAAGGACAGGGGGTTTTTTTCACCACCGGGGAGCTGTTTTTT
16,.,TRBV5-6,TRBJ1-3,TRBD1,CASSVGQGGSGNTIYF,TGTGCCAGCAGCGTTGGACAGGGGGGCTCTGGAAACACCATATATTTT
15,.,TRBV18,TRBJ2-7,TRBD2,CASSPPQRGSYEQYF,TGTGCCAGCTCACCACCCCAGCGGGGAAGCTACGAGCAGTACTTC
15,.,TRBV13,TRBJ1-1,TRBD1,CASSLEGTGDAEAFF,TGTGCCAGCAGCTTAGAAGGGACAGGGGACGCTGAAGCTTTCTTT
11,.,TRBV5-6,TRBJ2-7,TRBD2,CASSLGGLADF,TGTGCCAGCAGCCTGGGGGGACTAGCGGACTTC
16,.,TRBV7-8,TRBJ2-5,TRBD2,CASSHGWTSGAETQYF,TGTGCCAGCAGCCACGGTTGGACTAGCGGGGCGGAGACCCAGTACTTC
15,.,TRBV5-4,TRBJ2-7,.,CASSSGARSSYEQYF,TGTGCCAGCAGCTCAGGGGCGAGAAGCTCCTACGAGCAGTACTTC
13,once,TRBV9,TRBJ2-5,.,CASSVGHRETQYF,TGTGCCAGCAGCGTAGGGCATCGAGAGACCCAGTACTTC
18,.,TRBV9,TRBJ2-1,TRBD2,CASSRTLDSGGAYGEQFF,TGTGCCAGCAGCCGAACTCTAGATAGCGGGGGGGCTTATGGTGAGCAGTTCTTC
14,.,TRBV24-1,TRBJ1-5,.,CATSAPGSNQPQHF,TGTGCCACCAGTGCCCCGGGTTCGAATCAGCCCCAGCATTTT
19,.,TRBV15,TRBJ2-3,TRBD2,CATSRDWASGGVSTDTQYF,TGTGCCACCAGCAGAGATTGGGCTAGCGGGGGGGTCAGCACAGATACGCAGTATTTT
16,.,TRBV4-2,TRBJ1-1,TRBD1,CASSPGQGAGSTEAFF,TGTGCCAGCAGCCCAGGACAGGGGGCGGGGAGCACTGAAGCTTTCTTT
15,.,TRBV18,TRBJ1-4,.,CASSPSQTTNEKLFF,TGTGCCAGCTCACCCTCGCAGACAACTAATGAAAAACTGTTTTTT